Ten or more counts support the clone carrying this TCR beta chain. Antigen: not known. Germline V gene sequence: CDR1 SQVTM, CDR2 ANQGSEA. V dropped 4 bases and J dropped 7 bases, with 23 bases sitting between them. This CDR3 has 16 amino acids. The data belong to a study of blood T cells in healthy people across ages. Study results and limitations: Per million T cells, TCR beta diversity dropped roughly linearly as age increased. With donor CMV status unknown, expanded clonotype changes were possibly confounded. Relative to aged donors, long-lived donors carried more naive CD4+ cells and displayed higher diversity.

A second PCR, run for roughly 7 to 12 cycles, used a sample-barcoded 5' primer plus a J-beta primer mix. The template-switch adaptor was a 5' adaptor with 12 random nucleotides. It tagged each cDNA molecule. MiXCR, run by TCRdb on the 5' RACE reads, gives a single entry per CDR3 protein. Among some 670,000 distinct CDR3 sequences listed, roughly half were seen once. The rearrangement links TRBV29-1 to TRBJ2-1, with a weak D call TRBD1 (5 bases). Material: blood. This sequence originates from a woman at least 80 years old in good health. The CDR3 loop reads CSVAHTRVKDGNEQFF. For the CDR3, the DNA is TGCAGCGTTGCCCACACCAGGGTTAAGGACGGGAATGAGCAGTTCTTC.